The 14 T cell receptor beta chains reported below all come from one sample, sequenced in a study of CD8+ T cells in alopecia areata (dated by TCRdb to 2017 to 2018). Library generation was performed with the immunoSEQ multiplex PCR assay. To provide template for TCR sequencing, every sample had RNA extracted and reverse transcribed into cDNA. This immuneACCESS table, as held by TCRdb, lists in-frame sequences with V and J called but not all clones. Of the missing ones, under half trace to an unresolved V gene in checked studies; the others have no known cause. In this sample the table shows 60,000 to 65,000 clones, roughly 46% of which occur a single time. Of the sample, roughly half is held by the ten largest clones. Sequenced: NKG2D-low CD8+ T cells sorted from blood. The cell subset or site label, read with the paper, signifies: sorted CD8+ NKG2D-low blood T cells. Receptor source: a human donor with alopecia areata.

J is TRBJ2-1 and V is TRBV7-9; D gene uncertain. V was cut by 5 bases and J by 4 bases, with 6 bases left in between. This CDR3 is built from 12 residues. The germline V gene encodes CDR1 SEHNR and CDR2 FQNEAQ (reference sequence). The CDR3 bases are TGTGCCAGCAGCCTTTTGTACAATGAGCAGTTCTTC. Translation gives CASSLLYNEQFF.

V gene TRBV7-9 combines with J gene TRBJ2-1; D is perhaps TRBD2 (5 bases). Germline CDR1 is SEHNR and CDR2 is FQNEAQ (reference sequence). V lost 1 base and J lost 2, with 18 bases in between. The CDR3 runs to 18 residues. The CDR3 DNA is TGTGCCAGCAGCTTAGTAGCTAGCCGGTTAAGTCCCTACAATGAGCAGTTCTTC. Residues: CASSLVASRLSPYNEQFF.

The rearrangement links TRBV27 to TRBJ1-5; 11 bases line up with TRBD1. The germline gives CDR1 MNHEY, CDR2 SMNVEV (reference sequence). J lost 7 bases, V lost 3 bases, and 5 bases had no gene match. There are 15 residues in the CDR3. CDR3: CASSFYRDRGQPQHF. CDR3 in DNA: TGTGCCAGCAGTTTCTACCGGGACAGGGGGCAGCCCCAGCATTTT.

In its sample, this clone was seen once. This rearrangement joins TRBV5-6 to TRBJ1-1; D not resolved. CDR1 SGHDT and CDR2 YYEEEE come from the germline V gene. CDR3 length: 14 amino acids. Deletions cut 3 bases from V and 4 bases from J, with 13 bases between. This CDR3 reads CASSSSGLGTEAFF. In DNA, the CDR3 is TGTGCCAGCAGCTCATCTGGACTAGGCACTGAAGCTTTCTTT.

The chain combines TRBV29-1 with TRBJ1-2, with TRBD1 matching over 7 bases. The V and J ends lost 7 bases and 4 bases, in that order; junction bases with no gene match: 9. Germline values: CDR1 SQVTM, CDR2 ANQGSEA. This CDR3 spans 13 amino acids. The CDR3 nucleotides are TGCAGCGCCCTCCCCCGGGACAGCTATGGCTACACCTTC. It yields the protein CSALPRDSYGYTF.

The V gene is TRBV29-1, the J gene TRBJ1-2, with a possible D match to TRBD1 (6 bases). Trimming left V 8 bases short and J 6 bases short, with 19 bases between. CDR3 size: 13 residues. Germline CDR1 is SQVTM and CDR2 is ANQGSEA. CDR3 amino acids: CSSPTGPPDGYTF. The CDR3 bases are TGCAGCTCTCCGACAGGTCCTCCAGATGGCTACACCTTC.

The chain carries TRBV7-6 and TRBJ2-7; 9 positions agree with TRBD1. The CDR3 runs to 14 residues. Germline-derived CDR1 and CDR2 are SGHVS and FNYEAQ. The V gene end was trimmed by 5 bases and the J gene end by 4 bases; junction bases not matched to a gene: 6. CDR3 sequence reads: CASSLDRGGYEQYF. The DNA for the CDR3 is TGTGCCAGCAGCCTGGACAGGGGAGGTTACGAGCAGTACTTC.

V is TRBV9 and J is TRBJ2-5; 9 positions match TRBD2. V was pared by 4 bases and J by 1 base, with 5 bases of the junction left unmatched. This CDR3 has 15 amino acids. Germline V CDR1 and CDR2: SGDLS, YYNGEE. CDR3 nucleotide sequence: TGTGCCAGCAGCCCTCGACTAGCGGCCCAAGAGACCCAGTACTTC. Encoded protein: CASSPRLAAQETQYF.

The V gene is TRBV29-1, the J gene TRBJ2-1; 9 nucleotides agree with TRBD2. V shed 0 bases, J shed 3 bases, and the junction held 15 bases outside the gene matches. CDR1 and CDR2 from the germline V gene are SQVTM and ANQGSEA. This CDR3 has 19 amino acids. In DNA, the CDR3 is TGCAGCGTTGAAGATCTTCGGCCTAGCGGGACTCGGTTCTACAATGAGCAGTTCTTC. Protein product: CSVEDLRPSGTRFYNEQFF.

The J gene is TRBJ2-1, the V gene TRBV7-9, with 7 positions matching TRBD2. The CDR3 is 18 amino acids. Germline V lookup: CDR1 SEHNR, CDR2 FQNEAQ (reference sequence). The J segment lost 3 bases and the V segment lost 1 base, leaving 12 bases of the junction unmatched. CDR3 region: CASSLGLAVGPGYNEQFF. The CDR3 nucleotides read TGTGCCAGCAGCTTAGGGCTAGCGGTGGGGCCGGGCTACAATGAGCAGTTCTTC.

The CDR3 nucleotides are TGCGCCAGCACCCTTAGCGGGGAGACCTACAATGAGCAGTTCTTC. Translation gives CASTLSGETYNEQFF. The rearrangement links TRBV5-1 to TRBJ2-1; 8 bases line up with TRBD2. The trim removed 6 bases at V and 2 bases at J, leaving 7 bases unmatched. Germline V gene lookup returns CDR1 SGHRS and CDR2 YFSETQ. This CDR3 has 15 amino acids.

As regards this clone: The junction shows a germline mismatch at one end, possibly a read error. Other DNA sequences of this sample code for an identical CDR3. The chain joins TRBV4-1 to TRBJ2-7; D is perhaps TRBD1 (5 bases). Germline CDR1 reads MGHRA; CDR2 reads YSYEKL. The CDR3 is 11 residues long. In nucleotides, the CDR3 is TGCGCCAGCAGCAAGGGGTACGAGCAGTACTTT. Encoded protein: CASSKGYEQYF.

The rearrangement joins TRBV9 to TRBJ2-7; D unclear. The V end was cut by 0 bases, the J end by 5 bases, with 9 bases between. CDR1 is SGDLS, CDR2 YYNGEE, per germline. CDR3 length equals 13 residues. For the CDR3, the DNA is TGTGCCAGCAGCGTAGACGTGGTGGACGAGCAGTACTTC. It yields the protein CASSVDVVDEQYF.

This clone was observed a handful of times. J is TRBJ2-3 and V is TRBV29-1, with 9 bases lining up with TRBD2. Germline V gene sequence: CDR1 SQVTM, CDR2 ANQGSEA. The CDR3 extends over 14 amino acids. V trimming: 5 bases; J trimming: 6 bases; junction bases outside the gene matches: 9. The DNA of the CDR3 is TGCAGCGTTCCCCCGGGACTAGCATTGGATACGCAGTATTTT. Its translation: CSVPPGLALDTQYF.